Listed below are T cell receptor beta chains from one sample, sequenced in a study of blood T cells in healthy people across ages. TCRdb reprocessed the 5' RACE reads with MiXCR, giving one entry per CDR3 protein. The sample lists 600,000 to 800,000 distinct CDR3 sequences; approximately 52% were seen once. The material sequenced was blood. These receptors all come from an elderly woman in good health. Both conserved end residues are part of each CDR3. The D gene is left open where the match is weak. Clone size is stated in some rows and not others, as once, few, many or a class when expanded.

j_call clone_size d_call v_call cdr3_nt cdr3_aa
TRBJ2-5 - TRBD2 TRBV9 TGTGCCAGCAGCTCGGGACTAGAGGGAGGAGAAGAGACCCAGTACTTC CASSSGLEGGEETQYF
TRBJ2-1 few - TRBV2 TGTGCCAGCACCGACAGGTTTGCCTACAATGAGCAGTTCTTC CASTDRFAYNEQFF
TRBJ2-7 - - TRBV20-1 TGCAGTGCTAGAGAGGTGGCGGGACCTACCTACGAGCAGTACTTC CSAREVAGPTYEQYF
TRBJ2-3 - - TRBV12-3/TRBV12-4 TGTGCCAGCAGTCTAGCGTCATCCCCGCAGTATTTT CASSLASSPQYF
TRBJ2-1 many TRBD2 TRBV7-3 TGTGCCAGCAGCGTCACCGGGACTAGCGGGACGAGCTCCTACAATGAGCAGTTCTTC CASSVTGTSGTSSYNEQFF
TRBJ2-1 - TRBD2 TRBV12-3/TRBV12-4 TGTGCCAGCAGTTTAGGAGCGGGAGAGGGATACGAGCAGTTCTTC CASSLGAGEGYEQFF
TRBJ1-1 - TRBD1 TRBV2 TGTGCCAGCGGGACAGACTTTAACACTGAAGCTTTCTTT CASGTDFNTEAFF
TRBJ1-2 - - TRBV12-3/TRBV12-4 TGTGCCAGCAGTTTAGCGGGAGTAACGGCTGGCTACACCTTC CASSLAGVTAGYTF
TRBJ2-5 few TRBD1 TRBV20-1 TGCAGTGCTCGGACAGGGCAAAATGAGCAGTACTTC CSARTGQNEQYF
TRBJ2-5 - - TRBV2 TGTGCCAGCATGGGTGCTAGCGTTCCAGAGCAGTACTTC CASMGASVPEQYF
TRBJ2-3 many - TRBV20-1 TGCAGCGGAACTCTCGGGGGGCCGGGAGATACGCAGTATTTT CSGTLGGPGDTQYF
TRBJ2-1 - TRBD2 TRBV28 TGTGCCAGCAGTTTAACTCCCAATGAGCGGGGGACCCTGGAGCAGTTCTTC CASSLTPNERGTLEQFF
TRBJ2-3 - TRBD1 TRBV20-1 TGCAGTGCCCTTCAGAGGGGGCCCACAGATACGCAGTATTTT CSALQRGPTDTQYF
TRBJ2-7 many - TRBV5-5 TGTGCCAGCAGATTCGACAGGAGGGCCTACGAGCAGTACTTC CASRFDRRAYEQYF
TRBJ2-1 - - TRBV21-1 TGTGCCAGCAGCAAAGAGGGACGGGAGTGCTACAATGAGCAGTTCTTC CASSKEGRECYNEQFF
TRBJ1-2 - - TRBV11-2 TGTGCCAGCAGCCCCCGCGGGACACAGGGCTATGGCTACACCTTC CASSPRGTQGYGYTF
TRBJ2-2 - TRBD1 TRBV25-1 TGTGCCAGCAGTCCGGGGACAGGGGAAGCCGGGGAGCTGTTTTTT CASSPGTGEAGELFF
TRBJ2-7 - - TRBV12-3/TRBV12-4 TGTGCCAGCAGTTTTTCCGGCCCTAAGGGGCCCCAGTACTTC CASSFSGPKGPQYF
TRBJ2-1 - - TRBV12-3/TRBV12-4 TGTGCCGCAGGGAGTAGCGAGGTAGATGAGCAGTTCTTC CAAGSSEVDEQFF
TRBJ2-1 - - TRBV20-1 TGCAGTGCTAGGATCGCAGGACTTGGCAATGAGCAGTTCTTC CSARIAGLGNEQFF
TRBJ1-4 few - TRBV10-3 TGTGCCATCAGTGACCTTTCTTTCAATGAAAAACTGTTTTTT CAISDLSFNEKLFF
TRBJ2-2 - - TRBV7-9 TGTGCCAGCAGCTTTTCAGTCACCGGGGAGCTGTTTTTT CASSFSVTGELFF
TRBJ2-2 - - TRBV25-1 TGTGCCAGCAGTGACAGGGGCGGCGATGGGAGAGGGGAGCTGTTTTTT CASSDRGGDGRGELFF